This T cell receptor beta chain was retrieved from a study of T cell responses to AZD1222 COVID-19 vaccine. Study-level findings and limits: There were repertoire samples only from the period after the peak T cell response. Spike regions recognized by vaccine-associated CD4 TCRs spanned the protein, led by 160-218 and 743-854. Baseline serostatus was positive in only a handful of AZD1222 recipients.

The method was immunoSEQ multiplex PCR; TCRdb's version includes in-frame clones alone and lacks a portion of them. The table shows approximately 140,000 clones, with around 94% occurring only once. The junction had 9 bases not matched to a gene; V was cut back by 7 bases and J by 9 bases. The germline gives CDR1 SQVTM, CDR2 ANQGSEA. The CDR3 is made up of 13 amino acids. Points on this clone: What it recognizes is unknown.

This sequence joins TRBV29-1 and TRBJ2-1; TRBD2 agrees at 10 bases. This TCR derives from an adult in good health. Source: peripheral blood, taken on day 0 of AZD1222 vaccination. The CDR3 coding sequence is TGCAGCGCTCGGACTAGCGGCTTAGTTGAGCAGTTCTTC. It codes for CSARTSGLVEQFF.